This T cell receptor beta chain was retrieved from a study of blood T cell repertoires in COVID-19. Overall study: There were acute and convalescent COVID-19 samples, and they came from the United States, Italy and Spain. From T cells, B-cell-depleted T cells, or PBMCs came the material, which was cDNA or gDNA.

Germline V gene lookup returns CDR1 SGHTA and CDR2 FQGTGA. Deletions cut 2 bases from V and 5 bases from J, with 12 bases between. This CDR3 is 14 amino acids long. Assay used: immunoSEQ multiplex PCR; TCRdb lists only in-frame clones, some missing. The data show 150,000 or so clones, approximately 83% seen once. The sample was peripheral blood. The chain is built from TRBV7-3 and TRBJ2-5, with D possibly matching TRBD2 (7 bases). The sequence was obtained from an elderly woman with acute or convalescent COVID-19. The CDR3 DNA is TGTGCCAGCAGCTTATTCGGGGGGCGTGAGACCCAGTACTTC. Translating gives CASSLFGGRETQYF.